The 28 T cell receptor beta chains listed next were all sequenced from one sample in a study of human T cells and chemical hapten exposure. The sample's time point: patch test 3, about 24 weeks after DPC sensitization. Specified treatment: therapeutic diphenylcyclopropenone sensitization with weekly scalp DPC. TCRdb redid the calling of the RACE reads with MiXCR, one entry per CDR3 protein. This sample yields roughly 200,000 distinct CDR3 sequences, of which around a quarter are seen a single time; about 2.3% belongs to the top ten. The input for sequencing was whole blood, taken in connection with sensitization to the hapten diphenylcyclopropenone (DPC). The receptors shown here come from a woman aged 40-49 years with alopecia areata. Some clones in this sample may be carry-over from other donors' samples.

This chain links TRBV4-3 with TRBJ2-5; TRBD2 matches at 8 bases. J gave up 5 bases and V 0 bases, and 8 bases lay outside the gene matches. Germline CDR1 and CDR2: LGHNA and YSLEER. CDR3 size: 16 residues. The CDR3 DNA follows: TGCGCCAGCAGCCAAGATCGGGGGGGGCGCGGGGAGACCCAGTACTTC. Translating gives CASSQDRGGRGETQYF.

The table lists this clonotype with a few counts. The V call is TRBV28, the J call TRBJ2-1; D not resolved. Per the germline V gene, CDR1 is MDHEN and CDR2 is SYDVKM. The V and J ends lost 2 bases and 12 bases respectively, with 11 bases between them. The CDR3 is made up of 12 amino acids. CDR3 sequence reads: CASSLRALGQFF. Here the CDR3 DNA reads TGTGCCAGCAGTTTACGCGCTCTTGGGCAGTTCTTC.

This clonotype was detected many times. The chain uses TRBV6-2 or TRBV6-3 and TRBJ2-3, with TRBD1 matching 9 bases. CDR3 length: 15 residues. Germline CDR1 MNHEY, CDR2 SVGEGT. Trimming took 2 bases from V and 3 from J; bases not matched to a gene: 3. Here the CDR3 reads CASSYSGTGTDTQYF. Written as DNA, the CDR3 is TGTGCCAGCAGTTACAGTGGGACAGGGACAGATACGCAGTATTTT.

V gene TRBV14 combines with J gene TRBJ1-1; no definite D call. CDR3 length: 16 amino acids. Trimming took 1 base from V and 5 from J, leaving 17 bases between them. Per germline, CDR1 SGHDN and CDR2 FVKESK. CDR3 coding DNA: TGTGCCAGCAGCCAAGTAAACAGCCGGTGGGTTACTGAAGCTTTCTTT. This gives the protein CASSQVNSRWVTEAFF.

The chain links TRBV18 to TRBJ2-5; 12 bases agree with TRBD2. The CDR3 runs to 17 residues. Germline V gene data show CDR1 as KGHSH and CDR2 as LQKENI. The junction had 9 bases not matched to a gene; V was cut back by 3 bases and J by 4 bases. The CDR3, as DNA: TGTGCCAGCTCACCCAGCCAGGAACTAGCGGGAGGAGAGACCCAGTACTTC. Its protein product is CASSPSQELAGGETQYF.

The chain combines TRBV4-2 with TRBJ2-2; TRBD1 is a possible D gene (6 bases). CDR3 length: 18 residues. CDR1 and CDR2 (germline): LGHNA, YNFKEQ. V lost 1 base and J 3 bases, leaving 18 bases between the germline ends. CDR3 in DNA: TGTGCCAGCAGCCAAGGGGGGCCACAAATCGCAGACACCGGGGAGCTGTTTTTT. This codes for CASSQGGPQIADTGELFF.

This clonotype was seen ten or more times. The genes are TRBV5-6 and TRBJ2-1, with D possibly being TRBD1 (5 bases). This CDR3 spans 13 amino acids. The V end lost 7 bases, the J end lost 5 bases, and 13 bases lay between the germline ends. CDR1 is SGHDT and CDR2 is YYEEEE in the germline V gene. The CDR3 DNA is TGTGCCAGCGCCCAGGGCCTCCACAATGAGCAGTTCTTC. Its translation: CASAQGLHNEQFF.

This sequence joins TRBV6-5 and TRBJ2-2; D possibly matches TRBD1 or TRBD2 (6 bases each). Trimming removed 6 bases from V and 6 bases from J, with 14 bases in between. The CDR3 contains 14 residues. CDR1 and CDR2 (germline): MNHEY, SVGAGI. The CDR3 DNA is TGTGCCAGCAGGAACAGGGAGGTTGCCGGGGAGCTGTTTTTT. This encodes CASRNREVAGELFF.

The V call is TRBV29-1, the J call TRBJ2-3; 8 nucleotides line up with TRBD1. There are 12 residues in the CDR3. V dropped 4 bases and J dropped 3; count of bases not matched to a gene: 0. Germline V gene sequence: CDR1 SQVTM, CDR2 ANQGSEA. CDR3 sequence: CSVGTGTDTQYF. CDR3 DNA: TGCAGCGTTGGGACAGGGACAGATACGCAGTATTTT.

This clonotype showed up just a few times. The rearrangement joins TRBV4-3 to TRBJ2-6; D call uncertain. The CDR3 is made up of 16 amino acids. Trimming stripped 3 bases from V and 2 bases from J, with 11 bases between. CDR1 LGHNA and CDR2 YSLEER come from the germline V gene. For the CDR3, the DNA is TGCGCCAGCAGCCAGTCACAGAAAACTGGGGCCAACGTCCTGACTTTC. The encoded protein is CASSQSQKTGANVLTF.

V is TRBV11-2 and J is TRBJ2-3; the D is unclear. CDR1 and CDR2 (germline): SGHAT, FQNNGV. V was pared by 2 bases and J by 4 bases, with 10 bases between. The CDR3 has 14 residues. The DNA for the CDR3 is TGTGCCAGCAGCTTAATGCCTGTGCCAGATACGCAGTATTTT. This gives the protein CASSLMPVPDTQYF. Based on the CDR3 plus reference TRBV11-2 and TRBJ2-3, the full variable domain is EAGVAQSPRYKIIEKRQSVAFWCNPISGHATLYWYQQILGQGPKLLIQFQNNGVVDDSQLPKDRFSAERLKGVDSTLKIQPAKLEDSAVYLCASSLMPVPDTQYFGPGTRLTVL.

This clonotype has ten or more counts. The chain recombines TRBV18 with TRBJ1-5, with 7 bases fitting TRBD1. This CDR3 has 16 amino acids. The V gene's germline CDR1 is KGHSH and CDR2 LQKENI. J lost 1 base, V lost 3 bases, and 6 bases had no gene match. The CDR3, as DNA: TGTGCCAGCTCACCGACCGGGACAGTGAGCAATCAGCCCCAGCATTTT. The encoded protein is CASSPTGTVSNQPQHF.

In this sample, this clonotype turned up a few times. V gene TRBV7-3 combines with J gene TRBJ1-2; TRBD1 matches 7 bases. The ends lost 1 base at V and 7 bases at J; junction bases unmatched: 9. The CDR3 covers 15 residues. In germline, CDR1 is SGHTA, CDR2 FQGTGA. The CDR3 bases are TGTGCCAGCAGCTTAAATCGAGGGGGGACAGCTGGCTACACCTTC. Encoded protein: CASSLNRGGTAGYTF. The whole variable domain, filled in from reference TRBV7-3 and TRBJ1-2, reads GAGVSQTPSNKVTEKGKYVELRCDPISGHTALYWYRQSLGQGPEFLIYFQGTGAADDSGLPNDRFFAVRPEGSVSTLKIQRTERGDSAVYLCASSLNRGGTAGYTFGSGTRLTVV.

This clonotype was counted a few times. V is TRBV28 and J is TRBJ2-3; the D gene is possibly TRBD1 (6 bases). This CDR3 spans 13 amino acids. The germline CDR1 and CDR2 sequences are MDHEN and SYDVKM. The V gene lost 9 bases and the J gene lost 0 bases, with 10 bases spanning the gap. This CDR3 reads CASGQPSTDTQYF. The CDR3 coding sequence is TGTGCCAGTGGACAGCCTAGCACAGATACGCAGTATTTT.

This clonotype occurred a few times. The gene calls are TRBV5-5 and TRBJ1-1, with unresolved D. This CDR3 contains 15 residues. V lost 0 bases to trimming and J lost 0 bases, with 9 bases between them. Germline-derived CDR1 and CDR2 are SGHKS and YYEKEE (reference sequence). CDR3 sequence: CASSLVGSLNTEAFF. CDR3 coding DNA: TGTGCCAGCAGCTTGGTGGGCAGCCTGAACACTGAAGCTTTCTTT. Using reference TRBV5-5 and TRBJ1-1 for the parts outside the CDR3, the full variable domain is DAGVTQSPTHLIKTRGQQVTLRCSPISGHKSVSWYQQVLGQGPQFIFQYYEKEERGRGNFPDRFSARQFPNYSSELNVNALLLGDSALYLCASSLVGSLNTEAFFGQGTRLTVV.

The J gene is TRBJ1-1, the V gene TRBV6-1; 9 bases align to TRBD1. Germline trimming cut 2 bases from V and 7 bases from J; bases unmatched to any gene: 2. This CDR3 region has 13 residues. Germline CDR1 MNHNS, CDR2 SASEGT. The CDR3 DNA sequence: TGTGCCAGCAGTGAATTGGGACAGGGTGAAGCTTTCTTT. Translating gives CASSELGQGEAFF.

V is TRBV6-1 and J is TRBJ2-2; D is unclear. V shed 7 bases and J shed 6 bases, with 9 bases lying between them. Germline V gene sequence: CDR1 MNHNS, CDR2 SASEGT. CDR3 length: 12 residues. The CDR3 reads CASTKRAGELFF. CDR3 DNA: TGTGCCAGCACCAAAAGGGCCGGGGAGCTGTTTTTT.

The genes are TRBV27 and TRBJ1-1; D remains ambiguous. Germline values: CDR1 MNHEY, CDR2 SMNVEV (reference sequence). The CDR3 covers 13 residues. V dropped 5 bases and J dropped 1 base, with 8 bases sitting between them. CDR3 sequence (DNA): TGTGCCAGCAGTCGGGCTGAGAACACTGAAGCTTTCTTT. It encodes CASSRAENTEAFF.

In its sample, this clonotype was seen once. The chain employs TRBV6-1 and TRBJ2-7; 7 nucleotides line up with TRBD2. CDR3 length: 17 residues. V shed 5 bases and J 2 bases; nucleotides not matched to a gene: 15. In germline, CDR1 is MNHNS, CDR2 SASEGT. The DNA of the CDR3 is TGTGCCAGCAGTTCTTTGCCTCGGGGGGAAAGTACCTACGAGCAGTACTTC. Protein sequence: CASSSLPRGESTYEQYF.

In its sample, this clonotype was seen many times. This chain connects TRBV28 to TRBJ2-1; 12 bases are shared with TRBD2. The V gene's germline CDR1 is MDHEN and CDR2 SYDVKM. This CDR3 is 15 amino acids long. V lost 8 bases and J lost 6; bases outside the gene matches: 8. CDR3 sequence: CASRGLAGGVNEQFF. The CDR3 DNA is TGTGCCAGCCGAGGGCTAGCGGGAGGGGTCAATGAGCAGTTCTTC.

This clonotype has more than one count but fewer than ten. This chain links TRBV7-2 with TRBJ1-5, with D perhaps TRBD1 (5 bases). CDR3 length: 13 amino acids. Germline V gene sequence: CDR1 SGHTA, CDR2 FQGNSA. Trimming took 1 base from V and 7 from J, leaving 8 bases between them. The CDR3 nucleotides are TGTGCCAGCAGCTTAGTCAGGGACCAGCCCCAGCATTTT. Its translation is CASSLVRDQPQHF.

The chain combines TRBV27 with TRBJ1-3; 10 bases fit TRBD1. V lost 6 bases, J lost 7 bases, and 3 bases stayed unmatched. This CDR3 contains 13 residues. Germline lookup yields CDR1 MNHEY and CDR2 SMNVEV (reference sequence). CDR3 coding DNA: TGTGCCAGCAGGGGACAGGGGCTGAACACCATATATTTT. Its protein is CASRGQGLNTIYF.

The chain couples TRBV5-1 to TRBJ2-7, with D tentatively TRBD1 (6 bases). Germline V gene lookup returns CDR1 SGHRS and CDR2 YFSETQ. The V and J ends lost 3 bases and 2 bases respectively, with 12 bases between them. The CDR3 loop spans 14 amino acids. The CDR3: CASSSDSLTYEQYF. In DNA, the CDR3 is TGCGCCAGCAGCTCGGACAGTTTGACCTACGAGCAGTACTTC.

V and J are TRBV7-9 and TRBJ2-5; D call uncertain. Between the trimmed V and J ends, which lost 8 bases and 1 base, there was a span of 5 bases. This CDR3 contains 11 residues. Germline values: CDR1 SEHNR, CDR2 FQNEAQ (reference sequence). This chain's CDR3 is CASVSQETQYF. In DNA, the CDR3 is TGTGCCAGCGTGAGCCAAGAGACCCAGTACTTC. Using reference TRBV7-9 and TRBJ2-5 for the parts outside the CDR3, the full variable domain is DTGVSQNPRHKITKRGQNVTFRCDPISEHNRLYWYRQTLGQGPEFLTYFQNEAQLEKSRLLSDRFSAERPKGSFSTLEIQRTEQGDSAMYLCASVSQETQYFGPGTRLLVL.

This clonotype was picked up one time. The chain uses TRBV7-8 and TRBJ2-3; perhaps TRBD2 as D (6 bases). V was cut by 5 bases and J by 8 bases, with 14 bases left in between. The length of the CDR3 is 13 residues. Germline V lookup: CDR1 SGHVS, CDR2 FQNEAQ. CDR3: CASSPAGLATQYF. CDR3 coding DNA: TGTGCCAGCAGCCCAGCGGGCCTGGCTACGCAGTATTTT. Full variable domain (missing parts from reference TRBV7-8 and TRBJ2-3): GAGVSQSPRYKVAKRGQDVALRCDPISGHVSLFWYQQALGQGPEFLTYFQNEAQLDKSGLPSDRFFAERPEGSVSTLKIQRTQQEDSAVYLCASSPAGLATQYFGPGTRLTVL.

This clonotype was recorded at least ten times. This sequence joins TRBV29-1 and TRBJ2-3, with unresolved D. Germline V gene sequence: CDR1 SQVTM, CDR2 ANQGSEA. V lost 3 bases and J 2 bases, leaving 9 bases between the germline ends. The CDR3 totals 13 residues. CDR3 sequence reads: CSVEGGFTDTQYF. The CDR3 region has the DNA TGCAGCGTTGAGGGCGGATTCACAGATACGCAGTATTTT.

This chain links TRBV4-3 with TRBJ1-5; possible D gene TRBD1, 5 bases. The CDR3 loop spans 15 amino acids. V lost 4 bases and J 4 bases, leaving 14 bases between the germline ends. Germline values: CDR1 LGHNA, CDR2 YSLEER. As DNA, the CDR3 is TGCGCCAGCAGCCCTTATCCTCGGGGGAATCAGCCCCAGCATTTT. This codes for CASSPYPRGNQPQHF.

This rearrangement joins TRBV10-3 to TRBJ1-4; 8 nucleotides align to TRBD1. Germline V gives CDR1 ENHRY, CDR2 SYGVKD. Trimming took 3 bases from V and 5 from J; bases not matched to a gene: 2. CDR3 length: 14 residues. The DNA for the CDR3 is TGTGCCATCAGTGAATGGACAGGGAATGAAAAACTGTTTTTT. Protein product: CAISEWTGNEKLFF.